This TCR beta chain was recovered during a study of blood T cell repertoires in COVID-19. For the study at large: Both acute and convalescent COVID-19 samples were obtained from the United States, Italy and Spain. The cDNA or gDNA used as material had been derived from T cells, B-cell-depleted T cells, or PBMCs.

Original processing methods: Reference gene primer amplification yielded estimated nucleated cell counts. Profiled with immunoSEQ multiplex PCR; TCRdb holds only in-frame clones, not every one. Clone size and the V and J calls come from that table; the DNA yielded D and trimming. The sample lists 250,000 to 300,000 clones; 86% were seen once. The CDR3 spans 12 residues. Germline-derived CDR1 and CDR2 are PRHDT and FYEKMQ (reference sequence). Trimming removed 7 bases at V and 5 bases at J, with 11 bases between. The receptor comes from a woman in her 30s with active or convalescent COVID-19. The chain combines TRBV13 with TRBJ2-5; D gene unclear. Source material: peripheral blood. This CDR3 reads CASTRDAETQYF. DNA of the CDR3: TGTGCCAGCACCCGTGATGCGGAGACCCAGTACTTC.